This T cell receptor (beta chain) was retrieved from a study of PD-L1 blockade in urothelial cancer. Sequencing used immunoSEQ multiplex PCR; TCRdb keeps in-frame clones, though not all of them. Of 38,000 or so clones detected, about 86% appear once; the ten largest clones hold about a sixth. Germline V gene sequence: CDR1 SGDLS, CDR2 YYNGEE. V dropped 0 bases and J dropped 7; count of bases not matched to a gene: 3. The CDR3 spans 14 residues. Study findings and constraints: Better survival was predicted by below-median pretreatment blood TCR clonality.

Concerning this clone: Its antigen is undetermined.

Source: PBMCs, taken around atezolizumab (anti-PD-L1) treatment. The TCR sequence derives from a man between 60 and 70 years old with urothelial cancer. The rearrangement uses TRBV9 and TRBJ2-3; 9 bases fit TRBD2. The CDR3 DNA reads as TGTGCCAGCAGCGTAGGACTAGCGGAAAATACGCAGTATTTT. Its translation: CASSVGLAENTQYF.